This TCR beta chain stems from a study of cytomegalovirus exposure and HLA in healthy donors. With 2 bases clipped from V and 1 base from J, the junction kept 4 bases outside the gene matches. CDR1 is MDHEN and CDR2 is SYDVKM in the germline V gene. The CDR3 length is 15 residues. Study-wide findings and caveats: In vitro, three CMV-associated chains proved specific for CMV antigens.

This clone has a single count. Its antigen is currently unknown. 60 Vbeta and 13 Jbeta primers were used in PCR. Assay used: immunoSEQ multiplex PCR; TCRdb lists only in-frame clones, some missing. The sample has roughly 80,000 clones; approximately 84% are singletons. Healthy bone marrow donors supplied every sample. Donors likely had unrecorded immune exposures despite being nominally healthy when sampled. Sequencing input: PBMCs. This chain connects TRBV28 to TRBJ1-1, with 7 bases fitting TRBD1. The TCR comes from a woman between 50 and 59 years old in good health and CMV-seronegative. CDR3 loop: CASSLISGGNTEAFF. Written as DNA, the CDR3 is TGTGCCAGCAGTTTAATTTCAGGGGGGAACACTGAAGCTTTCTTT.